This T cell receptor (beta chain) appears in the sequencing data of a study of T cells in Graves' hyperthyroidism and ophthalmopathy (dated by TCRdb to between 2018 and 2021). Context from the whole study: Peripheral blood was collected at initial diagnosis, before any treatment. To identify distinguishing TCR V-J signatures, a discovery cohort of 100 patients was used, comprising some 45 with Graves' ophthalmopathy and around 57 with stable Graves' hyperthyroidism. Prospective prediction of ophthalmopathy was tested in an independent validation cohort of 18 to 20 hyperthyroidism patients and 17 patients who later progressed to ophthalmopathy. The 90 or so discovery patients were randomly split 7:3 into training and test sets. The study also compared thyroid tissue and blood T-cell repertoires from about six Graves' hyperthyroidism patients. Following sampling, methimazole starting at 30 mg daily was given to hyperthyroidism patients, and high-dose intravenous methylprednisolone was given to ophthalmopathy patients. TCR Vbeta CDR3 sequencing of 120 to 150 peripheral blood samples (about 45 ophthalmopathy, about 75 hyperthyroidism and roughly 17 progressor patients) is reported in the paper. Broad study findings and their caveats: During validation, the model predicted progression to ophthalmopathy a median of approximately 6 months ahead of onset, with almost 71% sensitivity and 72% to 80% specificity. Sample size was not statistically predetermined, and blinding of investigators to group allocation was not performed. Blood samples also contained most of the expanded thyroid clonotypes (frequency above 0.001), which suggests that blood repertoires may reflect thyroid immune responses. Ophthalmopathy was separated from stable hyperthyroidism by a 13 V-J signature model, with approximately 90% sensitivity and about 84% specificity obtained in cross-validation and 80%/75% obtained in testing.

The CDR3 holds 15 amino acids from the cysteine to the phenylalanine. Solely the CDR3 DNA is kept, with 45 bases framed from the first base. According to the germline V gene, CDR1 reads SGDLS and CDR2 reads YYNGEE. V drops 4 bases and J drops 7 bases, leaving 20 bases in between. This clonotype occurred many times. Its antigen target is currently unknown. No much larger clone exists at a distance of one base, and base qualities are not known. Amplification of TCR beta CDR3 regions was carried out from RNA transcripts. The first round of RT-PCR for the TCR CDR3 was performed with the HTBI primer set and the Qiagen OneStep RT-PCR kit. The libraries were constructed in a second round of multiplex PCR and then size-selected and purified. Sequencing of the libraries was done on an Illumina HiSeq2000 using paired-end 100 bp reads. Per the source publication's procedure: SOAPnuke was used to process the raw data, removing reads that contained adapters or uncalled bases, had a mean Phred below 15, or lacked an exact match to the constant primer or identifier. High-quality paired reads were merged using COPE v1.2.5, and each unique nucleotide sequence was defined as a clonotype. MiTCR v1.1 was used to align the clonotypes against IMGT TRBV, TRBD and TRBJ reference segments. The analysis was restricted to V-J combinations with a frequency above 0.0001, which together covered 99.2% of the repertoires. A TCS score was defined as the ratio between F50 (clonal expansion) and ExV (chaos), using BLOSUM62-based TCRdist between CDR3 peptides within each V-J. Welch's t-statistics and random forest reduced 500 to 550 V-J features to under 15, which were used in a naive Bayes classifier (R e1071). Starting from the raw public reads, TCRdb applied fastp trimming at Q25, assembled clones with MiXCR and retained in-frame beta chains. A single entry per CDR3 protein holds the most common genes and DNA from its merged rows. V and J calls and clone size were set by TCRdb, not the authors. This sample holds nearly 600,000 distinct CDR3 sequences; approximately 13% were observed only once. The ten top clones hold more than 4.5% of the sample.

The hyperthyroidism patients were between 18 and 65 years old and newly diagnosed, with a disease duration of less than 2 months. The study excluded patients with uncontrolled infections, other autoimmune diseases, pregnancy or lactation. Diagnoses relied on clinical symptoms, serum thyroxine and TRAb, thyroid ultrasound and orbital computed tomography. Blood from progressor patients was drawn when they were first diagnosed with hyperthyroidism, before any ophthalmopathy symptoms appeared. PBMCs were isolated from more than 8 ml of fresh peripheral blood by Ficoll-Paque density gradient centrifugation. Progressor patients were initially diagnosed with Graves' hyperthyroidism and developed ophthalmopathy during follow-up. Trizol reagent was used to extract total RNA, and RNA quality was then checked on an Agilent 2100 Bioanalyzer.

The specimen was blood. The receptor's source is a woman in her twenties or thirties with Graves' hyperthyroidism that later progressed to Graves' ophthalmopathy. This sequence uses TRBV9 and TRBJ1-1; the D gene is perhaps TRBD1, from 5 matching bases. For the CDR3, the sequence is CASSIRGGGWNEAFF. The sequenced DNA is TGTGCCAGCAGCATCCGGGGGGGTGGGTGGAATGAAGCTTTCTTT.